These 3 T cell receptor beta chains were all obtained from the same sample, sequenced in a study of T cells in localized non-small cell lung cancer (TCRdb year 2020). Libraries were made using the immunoSEQ multiplex PCR assay. TCRdb limited this immuneACCESS table to in-frame rearrangements with V and J called. A share of clones is missing; checked studies link under half to unresolved V genes, and the rest is unexplained. The sample has around 21,000 clones on record, about 90% of them singletons. Under 7.5% of the sample is held by the ten biggest clonotypes. Source: peripheral blood, taken before any cancer treatment. The receptors were gathered from an older male donor with stage I squamous cell lung carcinoma.

The chain combines TRBV28 with TRBJ2-1; maybe TRBD2 (5 bases). The ends were cut back, 4 bases at V and 5 bases at J, with 18 bases in the middle. Germline V gene lookup returns CDR1 MDHEN and CDR2 SYDVKM. This CDR3 contains 16 residues. CDR3 protein: CASSSYMPLRDNEQFF. CDR3 DNA sequence: TGTGCCAGCAGTTCATATATGCCCTTGAGGGACAATGAGCAGTTCTTC. The full variable domain, with the rest looked up from reference TRBV28 and TRBJ2-1, is DVKVTQSSRYLVKRTGEKVFLECVQDMDHENMFWYRQDPGLGLRLIYFSYDVKMKEKGDIPEGYSVSREKKERFSLILESASTNQTSMYLCASSSYMPLRDNEQFFGPGTRLTVL.

This chain uses TRBV10-3 with TRBJ1-4; TRBD1 is a possible D gene (5 bases). Trimming took off 5 bases at V and 5 bases at J, with 15 bases between the two ends. Germline V gene data show CDR1 as ENHRY and CDR2 as SYGVKD. The CDR3 spans 15 residues. This CDR3 reads CAISLGRDWNEKLFF. The CDR3, as DNA: TGTGCCATCAGTCTGGGCAGGGATTGGAATGAAAAACTGTTTTTT.

J is TRBJ1-6 and V is TRBV6-5, with TRBD1 identical over 10 bases. Germline V CDR1 and CDR2: MNHEY, SVGAGI. This CDR3 has 14 residues. Unmatched junction bases numbered 4, after V lost 5 bases and J lost 9 bases. The CDR3 spells CASSRGQGISPLHF. The CDR3 region has the DNA TGTGCCAGCAGTCGGGGACAGGGGATTTCACCCCTCCACTTT.